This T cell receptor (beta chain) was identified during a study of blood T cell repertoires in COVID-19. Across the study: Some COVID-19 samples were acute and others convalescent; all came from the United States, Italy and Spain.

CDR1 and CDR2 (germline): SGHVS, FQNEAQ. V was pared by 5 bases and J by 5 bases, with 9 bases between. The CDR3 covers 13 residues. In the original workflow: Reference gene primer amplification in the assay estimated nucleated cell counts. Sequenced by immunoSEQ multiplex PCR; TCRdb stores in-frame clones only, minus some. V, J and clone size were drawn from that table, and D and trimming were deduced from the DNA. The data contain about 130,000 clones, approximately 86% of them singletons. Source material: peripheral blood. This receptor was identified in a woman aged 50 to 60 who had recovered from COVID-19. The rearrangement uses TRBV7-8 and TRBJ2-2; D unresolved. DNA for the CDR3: TGTGCCAGCAGCACAACCGGGACCGGGGAGCTGTTTTTT. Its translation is CASSTTGTGELFF.